Here is one T cell receptor (beta chain) with its context. These data belong to a study of blood T cell repertoires in COVID-19. As processed by the authors: Counts of nucleated cells, estimated from reference gene primer amplification, were obtained. Libraries were prepared by immunoSEQ multiplex PCR; TCRdb keeps only in-frame clonotypes and omits some of them. The V and J calls and clone size come from that table; D and trimming were worked out from the DNA. Of approximately 230,000 clones listed, around four fifths are singletons. The clonotype was recovered from a man in his forties who had recovered from COVID-19. The sequenced material came from PBMCs or T cells enriched from blood (not recorded which).

CDR3 protein: CASSRDYQETQYF. CDR3 DNA: TGTGCCAGCAGCCGGGACTACCAAGAGACCCAGTACTTC. The gene calls are TRBV6-2 or TRBV6-3 and TRBJ2-5, with D perhaps matching TRBD2 (6 bases). The CDR3 runs to 13 residues. Trimming pared 6 bases from V and 0 bases from J, leaving 8 bases between. CDR1 and CDR2 (germline): MNHEY, SVGEGT.